The 15 T cell receptor beta chains below all came from one sample that was sequenced in a study of siplizumab effects on memory and regulatory T cells. Profiling relied on immunoSEQ multiplex PCR, and the TCRdb table lists in-frame clones only, not all of them. This table has approximately 94,000 clones, around 97% appearing once. The sequencing sample was made of naive CD4+ T cells sorted from blood. The source is a human donor in good health.

The V and J genes are TRBV30 and TRBJ2-3; D tentatively fits TRBD1 or TRBD2 (5 bases each). The CDR3 runs 13 residues. Per germline, CDR1 GTSNPN and CDR2 SVGIG (reference sequence). V dropped 2 bases and J dropped 6 bases, with 12 bases sitting between them. DNA for the CDR3: TGTGCCTGGAGTCCGGACTGGGGGGATACGCAGTATTTT. It translates to CAWSPDWGDTQYF.

The chain is built from TRBV6-4 and TRBJ2-2; 11 bases are shared with TRBD1. Trimming removed 2 bases from V and 4 bases from J; junction bases left unmatched: 0. CDR3 length: 15 residues. Per germline, CDR1 MRHNA and CDR2 SNTAGT. The CDR3: CASSDGTGGTGELFF. CDR3 nucleotide sequence: TGTGCCAGCAGTGACGGGACAGGGGGCACCGGGGAGCTGTTTTTT.

This chain joins TRBV9 and TRBJ2-7, with D perhaps matching TRBD1 (5 bases). This CDR3 has 14 residues. V dropped 5 bases and J dropped 3 bases, with 15 bases sitting between them. Germline V gives CDR1 SGDLS, CDR2 YYNGEE. The CDR3 region has the DNA TGTGCCAGCAGTCCAGGGAACGGATTCTACGAGCAGTACTTC. It encodes CASSPGNGFYEQYF.

The chain employs TRBV7-2 and TRBJ1-5; the D gene is possibly TRBD1 (6 bases). V lost 1 base, J lost 5 bases, and 18 bases lay in between. Germline CDR1 reads SGHTA; CDR2 reads FQGNSA. The CDR3 extends over 17 amino acids. Written as DNA, the CDR3 is TGTGCCAGCAGCTTAGGCCCTCTTGGGGGCGCCTATCAGCCCCAGCATTTT. Its protein is CASSLGPLGGAYQPQHF.

This clone was recorded a few times. The chain employs TRBV28 and TRBJ1-1; 7 bases align to TRBD1. The CDR3 extends over 13 amino acids. Germline trimming cut 6 bases from V and 5 bases from J; bases unmatched to any gene: 6. Germline V CDR1 and CDR2: MDHEN, SYDVKM. CDR3 sequence reads: CASSTTGRTEAFF. The CDR3 DNA reads TGTGCCAGCAGCACGACAGGGAGGACTGAAGCTTTCTTT.

The chain links TRBV29-1 to TRBJ2-4; tentative D call: TRBD2 (6 bases). V gave up 4 bases and J gave up 3 bases, with 10 bases separating them. There are 13 residues in the CDR3. The germline gives CDR1 SQVTM, CDR2 ANQGSEA. The CDR3 spells CSVVPGGKNIQYF. The CDR3 nucleotides are TGCAGCGTTGTTCCCGGGGGCAAAAACATTCAGTACTTC.

In this sample, this clone turned up once. V usage is TRBV14 and J usage is TRBJ2-5, with 7 positions matching TRBD2. Trimming removed 4 bases from V and 5 bases from J; junction bases left unmatched: 10. Germline assignment: CDR1 SGHDN and CDR2 FVKESK. The CDR3 is 15 amino acids. The CDR3 region is CASSRMTRGVETQYF. In DNA form, the CDR3 reads TGTGCCAGCAGCCGGATGACCCGGGGGGTCGAGACCCAGTACTTC.

The genes are TRBV28 and TRBJ2-7; D uncertain. The V gene's germline CDR1 is MDHEN and CDR2 SYDVKM. Trimming removed 6 bases from V and 6 bases from J, with 15 bases in between. The CDR3 runs 13 residues. The CDR3 nucleotides are TGTGCCAGCAGCCCCCGAATCCCTCTCGAGCAGTACTTC. This gives the protein CASSPRIPLEQYF.

As regards this clone: Within the sample, other DNA sequences also encode this same CDR3. The V call is TRBV7-2, the J call TRBJ1-1, with TRBD1 matching over 7 bases. Trimming cost V 1 base and J 0 bases; bases outside gene matches: 2. In germline, CDR1 is SGHTA, CDR2 FQGNSA. This CDR3 is 15 amino acids long. CDR3 sequence (DNA): TGTGCCAGCAGCTTAGTGACAGGGCTGAACACTGAAGCTTTCTTT. Translating gives CASSLVTGLNTEAFF.

The rearrangement joins TRBV19 to TRBJ2-1; D may be TRBD1 (5 bases). V lost 3 bases and J lost 1, with 7 bases in between. This CDR3 has 14 amino acids. Germline CDR1 and CDR2: LNHDA and SQIVND (reference sequence). The CDR3, as DNA: TGTGCCAGTAGTATGCCAGGGTCCTACAATGAGCAGTTCTTC. Encoded protein: CASSMPGSYNEQFF.

On this clone itself: Additional DNA sequences in this sample encode the identical CDR3. In DNA, the CDR3 is TGTGCCACCAGCAGAGCCCAAGAGACCCAGTACTTC. As protein: CATSRAQETQYF. The rearrangement uses TRBV15 and TRBJ2-5; D gene uncertain. CDR3 length: 12 residues. Germline lookup yields CDR1 LNHNV and CDR2 YYDKDF (reference sequence). Trimming shortened V by 1 base and J by 1 base, and 1 base separated the two germline ends. The full variable domain, with the rest looked up from reference TRBV15 and TRBJ2-5, is DAMVIQNPRYQVTQFGKPVTLSCSQTLNHNVMYWYQQKSSQAPKLLFHYYDKDFNNEADTPDNFQSRRPNTSFCFLDIRSPGLGDTAMYLCATSRAQETQYFGPGTRLLVL.

V gene TRBV2 combines with J gene TRBJ2-5; 12 bases are a match to TRBD2. Germline-derived CDR1 and CDR2 are SNHLY and FYNNEI. This CDR3 has 16 amino acids. With 4 bases clipped from V and 2 bases from J, the junction kept 5 bases outside the gene matches. CDR3 sequence reads: CASSARLAGAQETQYF. The CDR3 DNA reads TGTGCCAGCAGTGCGAGACTAGCGGGGGCACAAGAGACCCAGTACTTC.

V and J are TRBV21-1 and TRBJ1-5. TRBV21-1 is described as a pseudogene. The CDR3 runs 18 residues. CDR3 loop: CASSKRDGRPNSNQPQHF. The CDR3 nucleotides read TGTGCCAGCAGCAAAAGGGACGGACGGCCAAATAGCAATCAGCCCCAGCATTTT.

This clone has only one observation. J is TRBJ2-7 and V is TRBV5-1, with 7 bases lining up with TRBD1. This CDR3 has 16 residues. Germline V gene lookup returns CDR1 SGHRS and CDR2 YFSETQ. After removal of 2 bases from V and 1 base from J, the junction contained 9 bases not matched to a gene. The DNA for the CDR3 is TGCGCCAGCAGCTTTGGTTCGGGACAGAATTCCTACGAGCAGTACTTC. Its protein product is CASSFGSGQNSYEQYF.

The chain links TRBV7-9 to TRBJ2-3; 7 positions match TRBD2. Trimming removed 3 bases from V and 2 bases from J; junction bases left unmatched: 2. The CDR3 extends over 14 amino acids. CDR1 and CDR2 (germline): SEHNR, FQNEAQ (reference sequence). CDR3 sequence reads: CASSLAGDTDTQYF. The CDR3 DNA reads TGTGCCAGCAGCTTGGCGGGGGACACAGATACGCAGTATTTT.